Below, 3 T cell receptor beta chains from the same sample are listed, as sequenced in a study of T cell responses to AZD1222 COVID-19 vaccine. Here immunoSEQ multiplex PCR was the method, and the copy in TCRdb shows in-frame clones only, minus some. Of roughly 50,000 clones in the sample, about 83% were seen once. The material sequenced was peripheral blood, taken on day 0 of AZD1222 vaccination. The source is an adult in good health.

The CDR3 nucleotides are TGCGCCAGCAGTGACCATGCGGGGGGATACACCTTC. Protein sequence: CASSDHAGGYTF. The gene calls are TRBV10-1 and TRBJ1-2; possible D gene TRBD1, 5 bases. The CDR3 contains 12 residues. CDR1 is WNHNN, CDR2 SYGVQD, per germline (reference sequence). The V end lost 3 bases, the J end lost 11 bases, and 13 bases lay between the germline ends.

CDR3 in DNA: TGTGCCAGTAGTATCCGACTAGCGGGGGGGCAGGAGACCCAGTACTTC. Residues: CASSIRLAGGQETQYF. V and J are TRBV19 and TRBJ2-5, with TRBD2 identical over 14 bases. The V segment lost 3 bases and the J segment 5 bases; nucleotides outside the gene matches: 5. The germline V gene encodes CDR1 LNHDA and CDR2 SQIVND (reference sequence). The CDR3 spans 16 residues.

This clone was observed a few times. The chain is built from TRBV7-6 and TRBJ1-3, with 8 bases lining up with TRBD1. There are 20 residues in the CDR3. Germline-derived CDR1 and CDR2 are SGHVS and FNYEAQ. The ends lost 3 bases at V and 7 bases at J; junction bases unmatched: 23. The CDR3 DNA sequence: TGTGCCAGCAGCTTTAGCCGGGACAGGACCCCACGCCGTACGGGGAACACCATATATTTT. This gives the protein CASSFSRDRTPRRTGNTIYF.